Listed below are T cell receptor beta chains from one sample, sequenced in a study of blood T cell repertoires in COVID-19. TCRdb keeps only in-frame clones here, not all; method: immunoSEQ multiplex PCR. The sample has roughly 250,000 clones; 60% to 75% are singletons. The sample was peripheral blood. The receptors were sampled from a woman aged 80 or over with acute or convalescent COVID-19. The CDR3 runs from the conserved cysteine through the conserved F or W. A D gene is named only where the DNA matches it firmly. Only some rows state a clone size, as once, few, many or a class for expanded clones.

CDR3aa: CSVDQENTGELFF; CDR3nt: TGCAGCGTTGACCAGGAGAACACCGGGGAGCTGTTTTTT; j_gene: TRBJ2-2; abundance: many; d_gene: NA; v_gene: TRBV29-1; len: 13
CDR3aa: CASTRLFREGTEAFF; CDR3nt: TGTGCCAGCACCCGTTTATTCCGGGAGGGCACTGAAGCTTTCTTT; j_gene: TRBJ1-1; abundance: NA; d_gene: NA; v_gene: TRBV5-5; len: 15
CDR3aa: CASSLGQGGDTQYF; CDR3nt: TGTGCCAGCAGCCTGGGACAGGGAGGAGATACGCAGTATTTT; j_gene: TRBJ2-3; abundance: NA; d_gene: TRBD1; v_gene: TRBV5-4; len: 14
CDR3aa: CASSHIQETQYF; CDR3nt: TGTGCCAGCAGCCACATTCAAGAGACCCAGTACTTC; j_gene: TRBJ2-5; abundance: NA; d_gene: NA; v_gene: TRBV3-1/TRBV3-2; len: 12
CDR3aa: CASSPSSGGASYEQYF; CDR3nt: TGTGCCAGCAGCCCTTCGAGCGGGGGTGCTTCCTACGAGCAGTACTTC; j_gene: TRBJ2-7; abundance: NA; d_gene: TRBD2; v_gene: TRBV9; len: 16
CDR3aa: CASRGQGDTGELFF; CDR3nt: TGCGCCAGCAGGGGACAGGGCGACACCGGGGAGCTGTTTTTT; j_gene: TRBJ2-2; abundance: NA; d_gene: TRBD1; v_gene: TRBV10-2; len: 14
CDR3aa: CASSPGGLNTEAFF; CDR3nt: TGTGCCAGCAGCCCAGGGGGGTTGAACACTGAAGCTTTCTTT; j_gene: TRBJ1-1; abundance: NA; d_gene: TRBD1; v_gene: TRBV7-2; len: 14
CDR3aa: CASSQDKAFSSYEQYF; CDR3nt: TGTGCCAGCAGCCAAGATAAAGCGTTTAGCTCCTACGAGCAGTACTTC; j_gene: TRBJ2-7; abundance: NA; d_gene: NA; v_gene: TRBV14; len: 16
CDR3aa: CASATLGQSTDTQYF; CDR3nt: TGTGCCAGCGCGACCTTAGGACAGAGCACAGATACGCAGTATTTT; j_gene: TRBJ2-3; abundance: few; d_gene: NA; v_gene: TRBV7-3; len: 15
CDR3aa: CASSLKGGDTGELFF; CDR3nt: TGCGCCAGCAGCTTGAAAGGGGGCGACACCGGGGAGCTGTTTTTT; j_gene: TRBJ2-2; abundance: NA; d_gene: TRBD1; v_gene: TRBV5-1; len: 15
CDR3aa: CASSGQGANYGYTF; CDR3nt: TGTGCCAGCAGTGGGCAGGGGGCGAATTATGGCTACACCTTC; j_gene: TRBJ1-2; abundance: many; d_gene: TRBD1; v_gene: TRBV2; len: 14
CDR3aa: CASSPRWAGGPTDTQYF; CDR3nt: TGTGCCAGTAGTCCCCGGTGGGCGGGAGGGCCCACAGATACGCAGTATTTT; j_gene: TRBJ2-3; abundance: NA; d_gene: TRBD2; v_gene: TRBV19; len: 17
CDR3aa: CASSIDWNYGYTF; CDR3nt: TGTGCCAGTAGTATTGACTGGAACTATGGCTACACCTTC; j_gene: TRBJ1-2; abundance: NA; d_gene: NA; v_gene: TRBV19; len: 13
CDR3aa: CSASSGEVRNEQFF; CDR3nt: TGCAGTGCTAGTTCGGGGGAAGTACGCAATGAGCAGTTCTTC; j_gene: TRBJ2-1; abundance: NA; d_gene: NA; v_gene: TRBV20-1; len: 14
CDR3aa: CASSQRVSYEQYF; CDR3nt: TGTGCCAGCAGCCAGCGGGTCTCCTACGAGCAGTACTTC; j_gene: TRBJ2-7; abundance: once; d_gene: NA; v_gene: TRBV3-1/TRBV3-2; len: 13
CDR3aa: CASSPGRFPGSFF; CDR3nt: TGTGCCAGCAGCCCCGGTAGGTTCCCGGGGTCTTTCTTT; j_gene: TRBJ1-1; abundance: many; d_gene: NA; v_gene: TRBV7-9; len: 13
CDR3aa: CASSPGLTGELFF; CDR3nt: TGTGCCAGCTCACCAGGACTAACCGGGGAGCTGTTTTTT; j_gene: TRBJ2-2; abundance: few; d_gene: NA; v_gene: TRBV18; len: 13
CDR3aa: CASSSTGGLIGELFF; CDR3nt: TGTGCCAGCAGCTCGACAGGGGGCTTGATCGGGGAGCTGTTTTTT; j_gene: TRBJ2-2; abundance: NA; d_gene: TRBD1; v_gene: TRBV7-6; len: 15
CDR3aa: CASSSTSGGEGEQFF; CDR3nt: TGTGCCAGCAGCTCGACTAGCGGGGGGGAGGGTGAGCAGTTCTTC; j_gene: TRBJ2-1; abundance: few; d_gene: TRBD2; v_gene: TRBV5-4; len: 15
CDR3aa: CASSLGDRENYGYTF; CDR3nt: TGCGCCAGCAGCTTGGGGGACAGGGAGAACTATGGCTACACCTTC; j_gene: TRBJ1-2; abundance: few; d_gene: TRBD1; v_gene: TRBV5-1; len: 15
CDR3aa: CASSHLAGGIGETQYF; CDR3nt: TGTGCCAGCAGCCATCTAGCGGGAGGAATTGGAGAGACCCAGTACTTC; j_gene: TRBJ2-5; abundance: NA; d_gene: TRBD2; v_gene: TRBV3-1/TRBV3-2; len: 16
CDR3aa: CASSFKPPTQYF; CDR3nt: TGCGCCAGCAGCTTTAAGCCTCCTACGCAGTATTTT; j_gene: TRBJ2-3; abundance: NA; d_gene: NA; v_gene: TRBV5-1; len: 12
CDR3aa: CASSPSVQGGEKLFF; CDR3nt: TGTGCCAGCAGCCCCTCGGTGCAGGGAGGCGAAAAACTGTTTTTT; j_gene: TRBJ1-4; abundance: NA; d_gene: NA; v_gene: TRBV9; len: 15
CDR3aa: CASSQERGLRGYTF; CDR3nt: TGTGCCAGCAGCCAAGAGCGGGGTCTGAGGGGCTACACCTTC; j_gene: TRBJ1-2; abundance: few; d_gene: NA; v_gene: TRBV3-1/TRBV3-2; len: 14
CDR3aa: CASSSHSGGEQYF; CDR3nt: TGTGCCAGCAGTTCTCACTCAGGGGGCGAGCAGTACTTC; j_gene: TRBJ2-7; abundance: NA; d_gene: TRBD1; v_gene: TRBV27; len: 13
CDR3aa: CATSRGPAGTGNSPLHF; CDR3nt: TGTGCCACCAGCCGAGGACCAGCCGGGACAGGGAACTCACCCCTCCACTTT; j_gene: TRBJ1-6; abundance: NA; d_gene: TRBD1; v_gene: TRBV15; len: 17
CDR3aa: CASSYSGDNSPLHF; CDR3nt: TGTGCCAGCAGTTACTCAGGGGATAATTCACCCCTCCACTTT; j_gene: TRBJ1-6; abundance: NA; d_gene: NA; v_gene: TRBV6-5; len: 14
CDR3aa: CASSVQGDGYTF; CDR3nt: TGTGCCAGCAGCGTGCAGGGGGACGGCTACACCTTC; j_gene: TRBJ1-2; abundance: NA; d_gene: TRBD1; v_gene: TRBV5-4; len: 12
CDR3aa: CASSSLLNTEAFF; CDR3nt: TGTGCCAGCAGCTCCCTATTGAACACTGAAGCTTTCTTT; j_gene: TRBJ1-1; abundance: NA; d_gene: NA; v_gene: TRBV7-8; len: 13
CDR3aa: CASSFGREIVQYF; CDR3nt: TGTGCCAGCAGTTTTGGACGGGAGATAGTGCAGTACTTC; j_gene: TRBJ2-7; abundance: NA; d_gene: NA; v_gene: TRBV5-6; len: 13
CDR3aa: CASSLGLAPSYEQYF; CDR3nt: TGTGCCAGCAGCTTGGGACTAGCCCCCTCCTACGAGCAGTACTTC; j_gene: TRBJ2-7; abundance: few; d_gene: TRBD2; v_gene: TRBV5-6; len: 15
CDR3aa: CASISGGLGNEQFF; CDR3nt: TGTGCCAGCATCTCGGGGGGCCTCGGGAATGAGCAGTTCTTC; j_gene: TRBJ2-1; abundance: NA; d_gene: NA; v_gene: TRBV6-5; len: 14
CDR3aa: CASSFSGGTSYEQYF; CDR3nt: TGCGCCAGCAGCTTCTCAGGGGGAACATCCTACGAGCAGTACTTC; j_gene: TRBJ2-7; abundance: NA; d_gene: TRBD1; v_gene: TRBV5-1; len: 15
CDR3aa: CASSETQGQGSYGYTF; CDR3nt: TGTGCCAGCAGTGAAACCCAAGGACAGGGGAGTTATGGCTACACCTTC; j_gene: TRBJ1-2; abundance: few; d_gene: TRBD1; v_gene: TRBV25-1; len: 16
CDR3aa: CASRQGGGGYTF; CDR3nt: TGTGCCAGCAGACAGGGTGGCGGTGGCTACACCTTC; j_gene: TRBJ1-2; abundance: NA; d_gene: NA; v_gene: TRBV25-1; len: 12
CDR3aa: CASSTGRDSPLHF; CDR3nt: TGTGCCAGCAGCACAGGGAGGGATTCACCCCTCCACTTT; j_gene: TRBJ1-6; abundance: few; d_gene: NA; v_gene: TRBV7-9; len: 13
CDR3aa: CASSLNRGETQYF; CDR3nt: TGTGCCAGCAGCTTAAACAGGGGGGAGACCCAGTACTTC; j_gene: TRBJ2-5; abundance: NA; d_gene: TRBD1; v_gene: TRBV11-1; len: 13
CDR3aa: CASSERTSGRPEQFF; CDR3nt: TGTGCCAGCAGTGAACGTACTAGCGGGAGGCCCGAGCAGTTCTTC; j_gene: TRBJ2-1; abundance: NA; d_gene: TRBD2; v_gene: TRBV6-1; len: 15
CDR3aa: CASSLQGLEAFF; CDR3nt: TGTGCCAGCAGTCTACAGGGGCTTGAAGCTTTCTTT; j_gene: TRBJ1-1; abundance: NA; d_gene: TRBD1; v_gene: TRBV2; len: 12
CDR3aa: CASSQGGIHEKLFF; CDR3nt: TGTGCCAGCAGTCAGGGAGGGATCCATGAAAAACTGTTTTTT; j_gene: TRBJ1-4; abundance: many; d_gene: NA; v_gene: TRBV6-5; len: 14
CDR3aa: CASSPGLVSYEQYF; CDR3nt: TGTGCCAGCAGCCCAGGACTAGTCTCCTACGAGCAGTACTTC; j_gene: TRBJ2-7; abundance: NA; d_gene: TRBD2; v_gene: TRBV7-2; len: 14
CDR3aa: CASSLVGSDRYYEQYF; CDR3nt: TGTGCCAGCAGCTTAGTGGGGTCGGACAGGTACTACGAGCAGTACTTC; j_gene: TRBJ2-7; abundance: NA; d_gene: TRBD1; v_gene: TRBV7-2; len: 16